These 17 T cell receptor beta chains share one sample of origin, sequenced in a study of T cell responses to AZD1222 COVID-19 vaccine (dated by TCRdb to about 2021). Reading the label with the study, this specimen's time point is: baseline before first vaccination. Receptor libraries were prepared by the immunoSEQ multiplex PCR assay. TCRdb took over this immuneACCESS table, retaining in-frame rearrangements with V and J assigned. Such tables are incomplete; in checked studies, under half of the missing clones stem from an unresolved V gene, and the remainder is unexplained. The sample profile shows under 150,000 clones; approximately 87% of them were found once. In total, the top ten clones hold less than 4.5% of the sample. Material: peripheral blood, obtained on day 0 of AZD1222 vaccination. The receptors derive from an adult in good health.

The chain carries TRBV4-2 and TRBJ1-1; no clear D gene. This CDR3 has 14 amino acids. The V gene lost 0 bases and the J gene lost 0 bases, with 5 bases spanning the gap. CDR1 is LGHNA, CDR2 YNFKEQ, per germline. CDR3 in amino acids: CASSQDRMNTEAFF. The CDR3 nucleotides are TGTGCCAGCAGCCAAGATCGGATGAACACTGAAGCTTTCTTT.

The V and J genes are TRBV10-1 and TRBJ2-1; 11 bases align to TRBD2. V was clipped by 0 bases and J by 7 bases; unmatched bases: 5. This CDR3 contains 16 residues. The V gene's germline CDR1 is WNHNN and CDR2 SYGVQD (reference sequence). The CDR3 sequence: CASSESVAGGQNEQFF. The CDR3 bases are TGCGCCAGCAGTGAGTCGGTAGCGGGGGGGCAGAATGAGCAGTTCTTC.

The rearrangement uses TRBV6-1 and TRBJ1-2; no reliable D call. This CDR3 region has 16 residues. CDR1 and CDR2 (germline): MNHNS, SASEGT. Trimming removed 2 bases from V and 2 bases from J, with 15 bases in between. CDR3: CASSEILLDRNYGYTF. CDR3 DNA: TGTGCCAGCAGTGAAATTCTTTTGGACCGCAACTATGGCTACACCTTC.

The chain employs TRBV7-7 and TRBJ2-2; D might be TRBD1 or TRBD2, each matching 6 bases. The CDR3 is 14 amino acids. With 1 base removed from V and 5 bases from J, the gap between germline ends came to 8 bases. Per germline, CDR1 SSHAT and CDR2 FNYEAQ (reference sequence). The CDR3 region is CASSLVGGTGELFF. CDR3 DNA sequence: TGTGCCAGCAGCTTAGTAGGGGGGACCGGGGAGCTGTTTTTT.

The V gene is TRBV10-2, the J gene TRBJ1-1; tentative D call: TRBD1 (5 bases). This CDR3 comprises 15 residues. V was trimmed by 7 bases and J by 3 bases, leaving 18 bases between them. Per germline, CDR1 WSHSY and CDR2 SAAADI. The CDR3 nucleotides read TGCGCCAGCACCCCAATGACAGTGGGGGACACTGAAGCTTTCTTT. It encodes CASTPMTVGDTEAFF.

The chain employs TRBV5-1 and TRBJ2-7; no clear D. CDR1 is SGHRS, CDR2 YFSETQ, per germline. The CDR3 consists of 13 residues. The V and J ends lost 5 bases and 5 bases respectively, with 14 bases between them. This chain's CDR3 is CASSSGARHEQYF. The CDR3 coding sequence is TGCGCCAGCAGTTCGGGTGCGAGGCACGAGCAGTACTTC. Combining the CDR3 with reference TRBV5-1 and TRBJ2-7 gives the whole variable domain KAGVTQTPRYLIKTRGQQVTLSCSPISGHRSVSWYQQTPGQGLQFLFEYFSETQRNKGNFPGRFSGRQFSNSRSEMNVSTLELGDSALYLCASSSGARHEQYFGPGTRLTVT.

This clone was detected only once. The V call is TRBV24-1, the J call TRBJ2-7; possibly TRBD1 for D (6 bases). V gave up 1 base and J gave up 2 bases, with 20 bases separating them. The V gene's germline CDR1 is KGHDR and CDR2 SFDVKD. The CDR3 sequence is 18 residues long. The CDR3 reads CATSDFLTQRQDPYEQYF. CDR3 coding DNA: TGTGCCACCAGTGATTTTTTGACCCAACGACAGGACCCCTACGAGCAGTACTTC.

The CDR3 nucleotides read TGTGCCAGCTCACCACCTTGGACAGGGGGTTCGGGGGAGCTGTTTTTT. Amino acids: CASSPPWTGGSGELFF. The V gene is TRBV18, the J gene TRBJ2-2; 10 bases map to TRBD1. The CDR3 runs 16 residues. The V gene's germline CDR1 is KGHSH and CDR2 LQKENI. After removal of 0 bases from V and 8 bases from J, the junction contained 6 bases not matched to a gene.

The V gene is TRBV9, the J gene TRBJ1-3; D not certain. The CDR3 length is 15 residues. V lost 2 bases and J 8 bases, leaving 17 bases between the germline ends. Per the germline V gene, CDR1 is SGDLS and CDR2 is YYNGEE. CDR3 nucleotide sequence: TGTGCCAGCAGCGTCGGGCCCAGTAAGGTAGACACCATATATTTT. Translation gives CASSVGPSKVDTIYF.

The chain employs TRBV7-2 and TRBJ2-5; D gene uncertain. The CDR3 has 14 amino acids. Between the trimmed V and J ends, which lost 2 bases and 4 bases, there was a span of 11 bases. Germline CDR1 SGHTA, CDR2 FQGNSA. This CDR3 reads CASSLFGGPETQYF. The CDR3 bases are TGTGCCAGCAGCTTATTTGGTGGTCCAGAGACCCAGTACTTC.

The V call is TRBV7-8, the J call TRBJ1-3; a weak D match, TRBD1 (5 bases). The CDR3 extends over 18 amino acids. In germline, CDR1 is SGHVS, CDR2 FQNEAQ. Trimming removed 5 bases at V and 0 bases at J, with 20 bases between. The CDR3 loop reads CASSRQRQSTSSGNTIYF. DNA for the CDR3: TGTGCCAGCAGCCGGCAACGACAGAGTACCAGCTCTGGAAACACCATATATTTT.

The chain links TRBV19 to TRBJ1-2; no clear D. Trimming shortened V by 6 bases and J by 4 bases, and 9 bases separated the two germline ends. The CDR3 has 12 residues. Germline V CDR1 and CDR2: LNHDA, SQIVND (reference sequence). Here the CDR3 DNA reads TGTGCCAGTAGGGCAGATACCTATGGCTACACCTTC. Its translation: CASRADTYGYTF.

The chain uses TRBV5-8 and TRBJ1-1; the D is unclear. Germline CDR1 reads SGHTS; CDR2 reads YDEGEE. The CDR3 is 15 amino acids. V dropped 3 bases and J dropped 5 bases, with 17 bases sitting between them. CDR3 DNA: TGTGCCAGCAGCTCCGGACTGGGGTTATATACTGAAGCTTTCTTT. Translated, it gives CASSSGLGLYTEAFF.

The J gene is TRBJ2-5, the V gene TRBV2, with 7 bases that match TRBD1. V lost 4 bases, J lost 8 bases, and 4 bases stayed unmatched. This CDR3 region has 12 residues. The germline V gene has CDR1 SNHLY and CDR2 FYNNEI. CDR3: CASSVDRRTQYF. For the CDR3, the DNA is TGTGCCAGCAGTGTGGACAGGCGTACCCAGTACTTC. The whole variable domain, remainder taken from reference TRBV2 and TRBJ2-5, is EPEVTQTPSHQVTQMGQEVILRCVPISNHLYFYWYRQILGQKVEFLVSFYNNEISEKSEIFDDQFSVERPDGSNFTLKIRSTKLEDSAMYFCASSVDRRTQYFGPGTRLLVL.

J is TRBJ1-5 and V is TRBV19; D is perhaps TRBD1 (5 bases). V lost 1 base and J lost 3, with 10 bases in between. The germline gives CDR1 LNHDA, CDR2 SQIVND (reference sequence). This CDR3 is built from 15 residues. CDR3: CASSIGDRHNQPQHF. The CDR3, as DNA: TGTGCCAGTAGTATAGGCGACAGACACAATCAGCCCCAGCATTTT.

The chain has TRBV18 and TRBJ1-1; D not resolved. CDR1 and CDR2 from the germline V gene are KGHSH and LQKENI. CDR3 size: 13 residues. Trimming took 1 base from V and 5 from J, leaving 8 bases between them. The CDR3 coding sequence is TGTGCCAGCTCACCACTAGGAGTAACTGAAGCTTTCTTT. It specifies CASSPLGVTEAFF.

This clone was picked up one time. The gene calls are TRBV20-1 and TRBJ1-2; D is unclear. V lost 4 bases and J 8 bases, leaving 11 bases between the germline ends. The length of the CDR3 is 11 residues. In germline, CDR1 is DFQATT, CDR2 SNEGSKA (reference sequence). The CDR3 region has the DNA TGCAGTGCTATGGGAGGGCTCGGCTACACCTTC. Its translation is CSAMGGLGYTF.